The rows below give T cell receptor beta chains drawn from one sample of a study of cytomegalovirus exposure and HLA in healthy donors. TCRdb keeps only in-frame clones here, not all; method: immunoSEQ multiplex PCR. The sample has roughly 40,000 clones, around 50% seen once. The sample comprised PBMCs. These receptor sequences come from a human donor in good health. CDR3s include the opening cysteine and the closing phenylalanine or tryptophan. Fields, in order: V gene, D gene, CDR3 length, clone size, J gene, CDR3 protein, CDR3 DNA. D genes are given only for firm matches. A row's size may be missing; if present it is once, few, many or a size class.

V gene: TRBV2; D gene: TRBD2; CDR3 length: 18; clone size: -; J gene: TRBJ2-6; CDR3 protein: CASSEAQRGGSGANVLTF; CDR3 DNA: TGTGCCAGCAGTGAAGCGCAGCGGGGGGGCTCTGGGGCCAACGTCCTGACTTTC
V gene: TRBV27; D gene: TRBD1; CDR3 length: 15; clone size: -; J gene: TRBJ2-7; CDR3 protein: CASSLMGTGVGEQYF; CDR3 DNA: TGTGCCAGCAGTTTAATGGGGACAGGTGTTGGCGAGCAGTACTTC
V gene: TRBV4-3; D gene: TRBD2; CDR3 length: 16; clone size: -; J gene: TRBJ2-7; CDR3 protein: CASSQDSTSGYYEQYF; CDR3 DNA: TGCGCCAGCAGCCAAGATAGCACTAGCGGGTACTACGAGCAGTACTTC
V gene: TRBV2; D gene: TRBD1; CDR3 length: 13; clone size: -; J gene: TRBJ1-2; CDR3 protein: CASRPTGNYGYTF; CDR3 DNA: TGTGCCAGCAGACCGACAGGGAACTATGGCTACACCTTC
V gene: TRBV10-3; D gene: -; CDR3 length: 14; clone size: -; J gene: TRBJ2-2; CDR3 protein: CAISDRGWAGELFF; CDR3 DNA: TGTGCCATCAGTGACAGGGGCTGGGCCGGGGAGCTGTTTTTT
V gene: TRBV14; D gene: TRBD2; CDR3 length: 16; clone size: once; J gene: TRBJ2-1; CDR3 protein: CASSQTAGASYNEQFF; CDR3 DNA: TGTGCCAGCAGCCAAACAGCGGGGGCATCCTACAATGAGCAGTTCTTC
V gene: TRBV7-9; D gene: TRBD2; CDR3 length: 19; clone size: -; J gene: TRBJ2-3; CDR3 protein: CASSLAGGTSVRGTDTQYF; CDR3 DNA: TGTGCCAGCAGCTTAGCCGGAGGGACTAGCGTTCGTGGCACAGATACGCAGTATTTT
V gene: TRBV6-1; D gene: TRBD2; CDR3 length: 15; clone size: few; J gene: TRBJ2-3; CDR3 protein: CASSEAGGRRDTQYF; CDR3 DNA: TGTGCCAGCAGTGAAGCCGGCGGGAGAAGAGATACGCAGTATTTT
V gene: TRBV10-3; D gene: TRBD1; CDR3 length: 14; clone size: -; J gene: TRBJ2-2; CDR3 protein: CAISRQGSNGELFF; CDR3 DNA: TGTGCCATCAGTCGACAGGGCTCAAACGGGGAGCTGTTTTTT
V gene: TRBV19; D gene: -; CDR3 length: 13; clone size: -; J gene: TRBJ1-5; CDR3 protein: CASSGRENQPQHF; CDR3 DNA: TGTGCCAGTTCAGGGAGGGAGAATCAGCCCCAGCATTTT
V gene: TRBV5-1; D gene: TRBD2; CDR3 length: 16; clone size: -; J gene: TRBJ2-2; CDR3 protein: CASSLLGLANTGELFF; CDR3 DNA: TGCGCCAGCAGCTTGTTAGGACTAGCGAACACCGGGGAGCTGTTTTTT
V gene: TRBV4-2; D gene: -; CDR3 length: 16; clone size: -; J gene: TRBJ1-5; CDR3 protein: CASSHFEGGQNQPQHF; CDR3 DNA: TGTGCCAGCAGCCATTTCGAAGGAGGACAGAATCAGCCCCAGCATTTT
V gene: TRBV18; D gene: -; CDR3 length: 15; clone size: -; J gene: TRBJ1-4; CDR3 protein: CASSLQGGANEKLFF; CDR3 DNA: TGTGCCAGCTCACTGCAGGGTGGTGCTAATGAAAAACTGTTTTTT
V gene: TRBV6-6; D gene: TRBD2; CDR3 length: 16; clone size: -; J gene: TRBJ2-3; CDR3 protein: CASGTSGGFTTDTQYF; CDR3 DNA: TGTGCCAGTGGGACTAGCGGGGGTTTTACCACAGATACGCAGTATTTT
V gene: TRBV5-1; D gene: TRBD2; CDR3 length: 14; clone size: -; J gene: TRBJ2-3; CDR3 protein: CASSLVAGVDTQYF; CDR3 DNA: TGCGCCAGCAGCTTGGTAGCGGGAGTGGATACGCAGTATTTT
V gene: TRBV5-4; D gene: TRBD2; CDR3 length: 17; clone size: -; J gene: TRBJ2-5; CDR3 protein: CASSDGMIAGGWETQYF; CDR3 DNA: TGTGCCAGCAGCGATGGGATGATAGCGGGAGGTTGGGAGACCCAGTACTTC
V gene: TRBV5-5; D gene: -; CDR3 length: 13; clone size: -; J gene: TRBJ2-7; CDR3 protein: CASSTRQTNEQYF; CDR3 DNA: TGTGCCAGCAGCACTCGACAGACCAACGAGCAGTACTTC
V gene: TRBV13; D gene: TRBD2; CDR3 length: 15; clone size: -; J gene: TRBJ2-7; CDR3 protein: CASRLSGRALGEQYF; CDR3 DNA: TGTGCCAGCAGGCTTAGCGGGAGGGCCTTGGGCGAGCAGTACTTC
V gene: TRBV7-2; D gene: TRBD1; CDR3 length: 14; clone size: -; J gene: TRBJ2-1; CDR3 protein: CASSFRTGSHEQFF; CDR3 DNA: TGTGCCAGCAGCTTTAGGACAGGTAGCCATGAGCAGTTCTTC
V gene: TRBV7-2; D gene: -; CDR3 length: 14; clone size: once; J gene: TRBJ2-5; CDR3 protein: CASSFLGTAGTQYF; CDR3 DNA: TGTGCCAGCAGCTTCCTGGGGACAGCGGGGACCCAGTACTTC
V gene: TRBV19; D gene: TRBD2; CDR3 length: 14; clone size: once; J gene: TRBJ2-7; CDR3 protein: CASSRTSGRFEQYF; CDR3 DNA: TGTGCCAGTAGTCGGACTAGCGGGAGATTTGAGCAGTACTTC
V gene: TRBV6-5; D gene: -; CDR3 length: 12; clone size: -; J gene: TRBJ1-5; CDR3 protein: CASHNSNQPQHF; CDR3 DNA: TGTGCCAGCCACAATAGCAATCAGCCCCAGCATTTT
V gene: TRBV6-6; D gene: TRBD1; CDR3 length: 11; clone size: -; J gene: TRBJ1-1; CDR3 protein: CASQGDTEAFF; CDR3 DNA: TGTGCCAGCCAGGGGGACACTGAAGCTTTCTTT
V gene: TRBV9; D gene: TRBD2; CDR3 length: 13; clone size: few; J gene: TRBJ2-7; CDR3 protein: CASSVGGGKEQYF; CDR3 DNA: TGTGCCAGCAGCGTGGGGGGAGGGAAGGAGCAGTACTTC
V gene: TRBV28; D gene: -; CDR3 length: 14; clone size: -; J gene: TRBJ1-2; CDR3 protein: CASSLRRQTYGYTF; CDR3 DNA: TGTGCCAGCAGTTTAAGGCGGCAGACCTATGGCTACACCTTC
V gene: TRBV9; D gene: -; CDR3 length: 13; clone size: -; J gene: TRBJ2-7; CDR3 protein: CAGSVTYSGTQYF; CDR3 DNA: TGTGCCGGCAGCGTTACCTATAGCGGAACGCAGTACTTC
V gene: TRBV5-1; D gene: TRBD2; CDR3 length: 17; clone size: -; J gene: TRBJ2-3; CDR3 protein: CASSLAASGEPQDTQYF; CDR3 DNA: TGCGCCAGCAGCTTGGCAGCTAGCGGAGAACCGCAAGATACGCAGTATTTT
V gene: TRBV18; D gene: TRBD1; CDR3 length: 18; clone size: -; J gene: TRBJ2-7; CDR3 protein: CASSPLLPTGTGSHEQYF; CDR3 DNA: TGTGCCAGCTCACCGCTGCTACCAACCGGGACAGGGAGTCACGAGCAGTACTTC
V gene: TRBV29-1; D gene: TRBD1; CDR3 length: 15; clone size: -; J gene: TRBJ1-3; CDR3 protein: CSVAYDRVAGNTIYF; CDR3 DNA: TGCAGCGTCGCCTACGACAGGGTGGCCGGAAACACCATATATTTT
V gene: TRBV4-3; D gene: TRBD1; CDR3 length: 15; clone size: -; J gene: TRBJ1-2; CDR3 protein: CASSPTTGPNYGYTF; CDR3 DNA: TGCGCCAGCAGCCCGACGACAGGGCCGAACTATGGCTACACCTTC
V gene: TRBV4-2; D gene: TRBD2; CDR3 length: 15; clone size: -; J gene: TRBJ2-7; CDR3 protein: CASSQELAVSYEQYF; CDR3 DNA: TGTGCCAGCAGCCAAGAACTAGCGGTCTCCTACGAGCAGTACTTC
V gene: TRBV7-2; D gene: TRBD2; CDR3 length: 17; clone size: -; J gene: TRBJ2-7; CDR3 protein: CASSLVGTTPNLYEQYF; CDR3 DNA: TGTGCCAGCAGCTTAGTAGGGACTACCCCAAACCTCTACGAGCAGTACTTC
V gene: TRBV5-5; D gene: TRBD1; CDR3 length: 14; clone size: -; J gene: TRBJ1-5; CDR3 protein: CASSLAVTGGTQHF; CDR3 DNA: TGTGCCAGCAGCTTGGCCGTGACAGGGGGGACCCAGCATTTT
V gene: TRBV5-1; D gene: TRBD1; CDR3 length: 15; clone size: -; J gene: TRBJ1-5; CDR3 protein: CASSWGTGGGQPQHF; CDR3 DNA: TGCGCCAGCAGCTGGGGGACAGGGGGCGGTCAGCCCCAGCATTTT
V gene: TRBV19; D gene: -; CDR3 length: 15; clone size: few; J gene: TRBJ2-1; CDR3 protein: CASEASMSSYNEQFF; CDR3 DNA: TGTGCCAGTGAGGCTAGCATGAGCTCCTACAATGAGCAGTTCTTC
V gene: TRBV28; D gene: TRBD1; CDR3 length: 14; clone size: few; J gene: TRBJ1-3; CDR3 protein: CASTNGQALWISYF; CDR3 DNA: TGTGCCAGCACCAATGGACAGGCCCTTTGGATCTCCTATTTT
V gene: TRBV28; D gene: TRBD2; CDR3 length: 13; clone size: few; J gene: TRBJ2-7; CDR3 protein: CASMSGSDYEQYF; CDR3 DNA: TGTGCCAGCATGAGCGGGAGCGATTACGAGCAGTACTTC
V gene: TRBV27; D gene: -; CDR3 length: 13; clone size: -; J gene: TRBJ2-3; CDR3 protein: CASRRPSTDTQYF; CDR3 DNA: TGTGCCAGCAGGAGGCCTAGCACAGATACGCAGTATTTT
V gene: TRBV5-6; D gene: -; CDR3 length: 14; clone size: -; J gene: TRBJ2-3; CDR3 protein: CASSRRGSTDTQYF; CDR3 DNA: TGTGCCAGCAGCCGACGGGGGTCCACAGATACGCAGTATTTT